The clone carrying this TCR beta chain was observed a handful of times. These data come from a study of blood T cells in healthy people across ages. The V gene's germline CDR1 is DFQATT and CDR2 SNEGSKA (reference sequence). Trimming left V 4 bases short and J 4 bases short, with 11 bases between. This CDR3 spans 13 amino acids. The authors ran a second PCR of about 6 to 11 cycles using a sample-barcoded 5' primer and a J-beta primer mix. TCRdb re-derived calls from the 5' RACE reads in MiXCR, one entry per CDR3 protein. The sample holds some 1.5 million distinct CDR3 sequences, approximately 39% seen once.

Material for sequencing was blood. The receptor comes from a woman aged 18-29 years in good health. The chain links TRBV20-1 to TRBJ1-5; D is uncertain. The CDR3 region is CSAKKALNQPQHF. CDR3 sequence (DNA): TGCAGTGCTAAAAAGGCCCTAAATCAGCCCCAGCATTTT.